A single sample gave rise to the 5 T cell receptor beta chains below, sequenced in a study of T-cell memory formation after mild COVID-19. TCRdb redid the calling of the 5' RACE reads with MiXCR, one entry per CDR3 protein. The sample holds approximately 400,000 distinct CDR3 sequences, 24% seen once. Specimen: PBMCs or a T cell subset sorted from them (not recorded which). Every receptor here comes from an adult woman who had mild COVID-19 (a few samples of this study predate the infection). Cell type and time point are not known.

This clonotype was seen at least ten times. The chain links TRBV7-9 to TRBJ2-7; D gene ambiguous. CDR1 is SEHNR, CDR2 FQNEAQ, per germline (reference sequence). V lost 6 bases and J 1 base, leaving 10 bases between the germline ends. The CDR3 consists of 13 residues. DNA of the CDR3: TGTGCCAGCAGTTCCAAAGGGTCCTACGAGCAGTACTTC. It specifies CASSSKGSYEQYF. The complete variable domain, with remaining parts taken from reference TRBV7-9 and TRBJ2-7, reads DTGVSQNPRHKITKRGQNVTFRCDPISEHNRLYWYRQTLGQGPEFLTYFQNEAQLEKSRLLSDRFSAERPKGSFSTLEIQRTEQGDSAMYLCASSSKGSYEQYFGPGTRLTVT.

The chain joins TRBV20-1 to TRBJ2-1, with 13 bases aligning to TRBD2. V was clipped by 3 bases and J by 2 bases; unmatched bases: 1. Germline V gene data show CDR1 as DFQATT and CDR2 as SNEGSKA (reference sequence). The CDR3 covers 15 residues. The CDR3 sequence: CSASTSGRAYNEQFF. In DNA form, the CDR3 reads TGCAGTGCTAGTACTAGCGGGAGGGCCTACAATGAGCAGTTCTTC.

The gene calls are TRBV30 and TRBJ2-4; TRBD1 agrees at 8 bases. Looked up from germline, CDR1 is GTSNPN and CDR2 is SVGIG (reference sequence). Trimming at V came to 4 bases and at J to 7 bases, leaving 3 bases not matched to a gene. This CDR3 contains 12 residues. CDR3 coding DNA: TGTGCCTGGATGGACAGGGCGAACATTCAGTACTTC. Translating gives CAWMDRANIQYF.

The V call is TRBV5-1, the J call TRBJ2-3; 9 positions match TRBD1. V gave up 4 bases and J gave up 2 bases; unmatched junction bases: 8. There are 16 residues in the CDR3. Germline loops: CDR1 SGHRS, CDR2 YFSETQ. The DNA of the CDR3 is TGCGCCAGCAGCACGACAGGGGGAGAGGCCACAGATACGCAGTATTTT. Translated: CASSTTGGEATDTQYF.

This clonotype was counted between two and nine times. The V call is TRBV11-3, the J call TRBJ2-2, with 7 bases lining up with TRBD1. The CDR3 is 18 amino acids. V dropped 5 bases and J dropped 1; count of bases not matched to a gene: 13. Germline-derived CDR1 and CDR2 are SGHNT and YENEEA. The CDR3 region is CASSIVYRNRGNTGELFF. The CDR3 region has the DNA TGTGCCAGCAGCATAGTGTATCGGAACAGGGGGAACACCGGGGAGCTGTTTTTT.